Listed here are 24 T cell receptor beta chains from one sample, sequenced in a study of immune evolution from preneoplasia to lung adenocarcinoma. Assay: immunoSEQ multiplex PCR; the TCRdb copy retains only in-frame clones and omits some. The table records about 14,000 clones, roughly 80% of them present only once. The sequenced sample was FFPE minimally invasive lung adenocarcinoma tissue. These receptors were taken from a person aged 70 to 79 with lung adenocarcinoma.

The rearrangement uses TRBV28 and TRBJ1-1; a weak D match, TRBD1 (5 bases). Germline V gene lookup returns CDR1 MDHEN and CDR2 SYDVKM. Between the trimmed V and J ends, which lost 2 bases and 3 bases, there was a span of 13 bases. This CDR3 contains 15 residues. As DNA, the CDR3 is TGTGCCAGCAGTTTAGTATGGGGGGAGGACACTGAAGCTTTCTTT. Its translation is CASSLVWGEDTEAFF.

This rearrangement joins TRBV7-9 to TRBJ1-1; D is undetermined. Trimming removed 3 bases from V and 1 base from J, with 12 bases in between. There are 15 residues in the CDR3. The germline gives CDR1 SEHNR, CDR2 FQNEAQ (reference sequence). DNA of the CDR3: TGTGCCAGCAGCTTTAGCACATCGAAGAACACTGAAGCTTTCTTT. Encoded protein: CASSFSTSKNTEAFF.

V is TRBV28 and J is TRBJ1-3; no reliable D call. V lost 5 bases and J 3 bases, leaving 17 bases between the germline ends. CDR1 and CDR2 (germline): MDHEN, SYDVKM. CDR3 length: 16 amino acids. CDR3 sequence (DNA): TGTGCCAGCAGTATCCAAAAGCCGATCGATGGAAACACCATATATTTT. Translating it yields CASSIQKPIDGNTIYF.

The rearrangement uses TRBV11-2 and TRBJ2-5; TRBD1 is a possible D gene (5 bases). V lost 5 bases, J lost 1 base, and 11 bases lay in between. This CDR3 spans 14 amino acids. Germline V gives CDR1 SGHAT, CDR2 FQNNGV. The CDR3 DNA reads TGTGCCAGCAGCCCTCAGGGCCTCCAAGAGACCCAGTACTTC. Translation gives CASSPQGLQETQYF.

Note on this clone: Mismatch with germline at one junction end may stem from a read error. The genes are TRBV28 and TRBJ2-1, with TRBD2 matching over 11 bases. The CDR3 has 14 amino acids. Germline-derived CDR1 and CDR2 are MDHEN and SYDVKM. CDR3 bases: TGTGCCAGCAGGTCGCCCCCCACTAGCGGGAGTAGCCTCTTC. The encoded protein is CASRSPPTSGSSLF.

V gene TRBV27 combines with J gene TRBJ2-3; 9 bases are shared with TRBD1. The J segment lost 3 bases and the V segment lost 4 bases, leaving 5 bases of the junction unmatched. The germline gives CDR1 MNHEY, CDR2 SMNVEV (reference sequence). This CDR3 comprises 15 residues. CDR3 in amino acids: CASSSTGGWTDTQYF. CDR3 nucleotide sequence: TGTGCCAGCAGTTCAACAGGGGGCTGGACAGATACGCAGTATTTT.

In this sample, this clone turned up once. V gene TRBV15 combines with J gene TRBJ1-5; 12 bases are a match to TRBD1. Germline trimming cut 8 bases from V and 7 bases from J; bases unmatched to any gene: 12. This CDR3 comprises 16 residues. The V gene's germline CDR1 is LNHNV and CDR2 YYDKDF (reference sequence). Written as DNA, the CDR3 is TGTGCCACCGCGTCAGGGACAGGGGGCTTCAGGCAGCCCCAGCATTTT. This gives the protein CATASGTGGFRQPQHF.

J is TRBJ2-1 and V is TRBV10-3; 8 bases line up with TRBD1. Germline lookup yields CDR1 ENHRY and CDR2 SYGVKD. The CDR3 loop spans 14 amino acids. J was trimmed by 6 bases and V by 11 bases; bases with no gene match: 12. CDR3 coding DNA: TGTGCCTCGAACCCGGGACAGGCCTTCAATGAGCAGTTCTTC. Translation gives CASNPGQAFNEQFF.

CDR3 coding DNA: TGTGCCAGCAGCTCCGAGACGTGGGGGAGGGACGAGCAGTACTTC. Translated, it gives CASSSETWGRDEQYF. The V call is TRBV11-1, the J call TRBJ2-7, with 7 bases matching TRBD2. The germline gives CDR1 SGHAT, CDR2 FQDESV (reference sequence). This CDR3 comprises 15 residues. Trimming removed 4 bases from V and 5 bases from J; junction bases left unmatched: 11.

This rearrangement joins TRBV4-1 to TRBJ2-5, with 8 nucleotides matching TRBD2. The J call could be wrong; TRBJ2-7 is a better fit for the DNA end. CDR1 is MGHRA, CDR2 YSYEKL, per germline. The CDR3 contains 19 residues. This chain's CDR3 is CASSQVPQVAGGNLDEQYF. As DNA, the CDR3 is TGCGCCAGCAGCCAAGTCCCACAGGTCGCGGGAGGAAATTTGGACGAGCAGTACTTC.

The V and J genes are TRBV11-3 and TRBJ1-1, with D uncertain. CDR3 length equals 13 residues. The germline gives CDR1 SGHNT, CDR2 YENEEA. V lost 3 bases to trimming and J lost 3 bases, with 8 bases between them. CDR3 nucleotides: TGTGCCAGCAGCTTTGGGAGATACACTGAAGCTTTCTTT. The encoded protein is CASSFGRYTEAFF.

CDR3 DNA sequence: TGTGCCAGCAGCCCAGACAGGCAGGGGTATGAGCAGTTCTTC. Translating gives CASSPDRQGYEQFF. V is TRBV11-2 and J is TRBJ2-1; maybe TRBD1 (6 bases). The V gene's germline CDR1 is SGHAT and CDR2 FQNNGV. The CDR3 runs to 14 residues. Deletions cut 5 bases from V and 8 bases from J, with 16 bases between.

In this sample, this clone turned up once. The CDR3 nucleotides are TGCGCCAGCAGTGATTGGGGTGAAGCTTTCTTT. It codes for CASSDWGEAFF. The V and J genes are TRBV10-2 and TRBJ1-1; D gene ambiguous. V was clipped by 3 bases and J by 7 bases, with 6 bases between them. The CDR3 has 11 amino acids. Germline V gives CDR1 WSHSY, CDR2 SAAADI.

In this sample, this clone turned up a few times. The chain employs TRBV10-3 and TRBJ2-3; 8 nucleotides agree with TRBD2. This CDR3 has 13 amino acids. Germline CDR1 reads ENHRY; CDR2 reads SYGVKD. The J segment lost 6 bases and the V segment lost 9 bases, leaving 8 bases of the junction unmatched. CDR3 region: CAIGGGGRDTQYF. The CDR3 region has the DNA TGTGCCATTGGAGGCGGGGGGCGGGATACGCAGTATTTT.

The chain couples TRBV28 to TRBJ1-2; TRBD1 aligns across 8 bases. The ends lost 6 bases at V and 8 bases at J; junction bases unmatched: 8. Germline loops: CDR1 MDHEN, CDR2 SYDVKM. CDR3 size: 13 residues. The CDR3 loop reads CASSPTGEWGYTF. The CDR3, as DNA: TGTGCCAGCAGCCCGACAGGGGAATGGGGCTACACCTTC.

The chain couples TRBV7-8 to TRBJ2-5, with unresolved D. The CDR3 is 11 residues long. CDR1 and CDR2 from the germline V gene are SGHVS and FQNEAQ. Trimming took 4 bases from V and 7 from J, leaving 7 bases between them. The CDR3 here is CASSSDGTQYF. Written as DNA, the CDR3 is TGTGCCAGCAGCTCCGACGGGACCCAGTACTTC.

This clone was recorded a few times. The chain employs TRBV7-2 and TRBJ2-7; D might be TRBD1 (6 bases). CDR3 length: 14 amino acids. The germline CDR1 and CDR2 sequences are SGHTA and FQGNSA. V lost 0 bases and J lost 3, with 9 bases in between. The CDR3 DNA is TGTGCCAGCAGCTTAGCACAGGGTTTCTACGAGCAGTACTTC. Protein product: CASSLAQGFYEQYF.

V gene TRBV18 combines with J gene TRBJ2-7, with 8 positions matching TRBD2. The CDR3 contains 14 residues. Losses at the gene ends were 2 bases for V and 7 bases for J; bases not matched to a gene: 7. Germline V gene data show CDR1 as KGHSH and CDR2 as LQKENI. DNA of the CDR3: TGTGCCAGCTCACCAGGGGCGGGAGGAGGGGAGCAGTACTTC. This sequence encodes CASSPGAGGGEQYF.

The chain couples TRBV11-3 to TRBJ2-7; TRBD2 matches 10 bases. This CDR3 comprises 15 residues. The J segment lost 5 bases and the V segment lost 0 bases, leaving 4 bases of the junction unmatched. The germline V gene has CDR1 SGHNT and CDR2 YENEEA. This chain's CDR3 is CASSLDPSGSHEQYF. In DNA form, the CDR3 reads TGTGCCAGCAGCTTAGATCCTAGCGGGAGTCACGAGCAGTACTTC. Combining the CDR3 with reference TRBV11-3 and TRBJ2-7 gives the whole variable domain EAGVVQSPRYKIIEKKQPVAFWCNPISGHNTLYWYLQNLGQGPELLIRYENEEAVDDSQLPKDRFSAERLKGVDSTLKIQPAELGDSAVYLCASSLDPSGSHEQYFGPGTRLTVT.

V usage is TRBV9 and J usage is TRBJ1-6; possible D gene TRBD1, 5 bases. CDR3 length: 15 residues. Germline CDR1 and CDR2: SGDLS and YYNGEE. The V end lost 0 bases, the J end lost 6 bases, and 10 bases lay between the germline ends. CDR3 amino acids: CASSVGAGSNSPLHF. CDR3 nucleotides: TGTGCCAGCAGCGTAGGGGCAGGGTCTAATTCACCCCTCCACTTT.

Only one count was recorded for this clone. V is TRBV7-9 and J is TRBJ2-3, with a tentative D call TRBD2 (6 bases). The V gene lost 0 bases and the J gene lost 0 bases, with 7 bases spanning the gap. Germline values: CDR1 SEHNR, CDR2 FQNEAQ (reference sequence). The CDR3 covers 15 residues. CDR3 in amino acids: CASSLAGGSTDTQYF. The CDR3 nucleotides are TGTGCCAGCAGCTTAGCGGGGGGAAGCACAGATACGCAGTATTTT.

V is TRBV5-6 and J is TRBJ2-7; 8 positions match TRBD2. Germline V gene data show CDR1 as SGHDT and CDR2 as YYEEEE. The CDR3 length is 13 residues. The J segment lost 5 bases and the V segment lost 2 bases, leaving 3 bases of the junction unmatched. The CDR3 sequence: CASSFVGGDEQYF. Written as DNA, the CDR3 is TGTGCCAGCAGCTTCGTCGGGGGGGACGAGCAGTACTTC.

This clone was observed once. This chain connects TRBV12-5 to TRBJ1-1; D call uncertain. The germline V gene encodes CDR1 LGHNT and CDR2 FRNRAP. This CDR3 contains 12 residues. V was cut by 6 bases and J by 6 bases, with 11 bases left in between. The DNA for the CDR3 is TGTGCTAGTGGGCAAGGGTACCCTGAAGCTTTCTTT. Its translation is CASGQGYPEAFF.

CDR3 amino acids: CASSQTGGNYEQYF. The CDR3 bases are TGTGCCAGCTCCCAGACAGGGGGGAATTACGAGCAGTACTTC. This sequence joins TRBV18 and TRBJ2-7; TRBD1 agrees at 9 bases. This CDR3 is 14 amino acids long. Germline loops: CDR1 KGHSH, CDR2 LQKENI. Unmatched junction bases numbered 7, after V lost 6 bases and J lost 4 bases. The variable domain in full, with the rest retrieved from reference TRBV18 and TRBJ2-7, is NAGVMQNPRHLVRRRGQEARLRCSPMKGHSHVYWYRQLPEEGLKFMVYLQKENIIDESGMPKERFSAEFPKEGPSILRIQQVVRGDSAAYFCASSQTGGNYEQYFGPGTRLTVT.